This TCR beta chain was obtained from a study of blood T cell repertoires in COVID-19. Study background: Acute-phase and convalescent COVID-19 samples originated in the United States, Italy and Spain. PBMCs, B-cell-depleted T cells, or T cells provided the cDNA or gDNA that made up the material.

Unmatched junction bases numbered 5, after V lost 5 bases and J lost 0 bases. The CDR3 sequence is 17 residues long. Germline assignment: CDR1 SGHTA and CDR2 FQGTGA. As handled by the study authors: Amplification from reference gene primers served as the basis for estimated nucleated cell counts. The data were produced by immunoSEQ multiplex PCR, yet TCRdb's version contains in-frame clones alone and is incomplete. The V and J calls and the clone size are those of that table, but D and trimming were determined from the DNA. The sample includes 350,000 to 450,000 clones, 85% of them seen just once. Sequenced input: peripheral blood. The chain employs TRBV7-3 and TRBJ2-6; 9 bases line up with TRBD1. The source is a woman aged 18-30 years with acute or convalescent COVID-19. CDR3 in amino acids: CASSPRTGASGANVLTF. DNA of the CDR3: TGTGCCAGCAGCCCCCGGACAGGGGCCTCTGGGGCCAACGTCCTGACTTTC.